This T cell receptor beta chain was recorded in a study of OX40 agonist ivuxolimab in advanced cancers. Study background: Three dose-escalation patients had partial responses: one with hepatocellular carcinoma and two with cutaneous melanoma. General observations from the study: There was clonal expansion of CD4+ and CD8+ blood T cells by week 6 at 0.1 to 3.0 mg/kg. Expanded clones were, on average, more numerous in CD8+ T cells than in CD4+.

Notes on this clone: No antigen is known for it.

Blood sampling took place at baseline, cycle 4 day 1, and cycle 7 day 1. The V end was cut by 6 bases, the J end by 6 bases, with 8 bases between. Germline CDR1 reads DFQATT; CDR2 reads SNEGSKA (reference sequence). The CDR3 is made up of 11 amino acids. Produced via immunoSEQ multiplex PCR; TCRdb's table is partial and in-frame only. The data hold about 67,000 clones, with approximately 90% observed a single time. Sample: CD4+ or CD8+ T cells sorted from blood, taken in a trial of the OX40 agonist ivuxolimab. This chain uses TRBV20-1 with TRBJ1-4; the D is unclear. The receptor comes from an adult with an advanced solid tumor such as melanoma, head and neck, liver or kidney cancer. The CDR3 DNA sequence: TGCAGTGCGCCGTTCGATGAAAAACTGTTTTTT. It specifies CSAPFDEKLFF.